The clone carrying this T cell receptor (beta chain) was seen ten or more times. Using unique molecular identifiers, the investigators prepared the TCRbeta library. From the PCR reads, TCRdb called clonotypes with MiXCR, one entry per CDR3 protein. Of a few hundred thousand distinct CDR3 sequences in the sample, approximately 13% are singletons; the top ten hold around 2.2%. The CDR3 runs to 13 residues. Germline values: CDR1 MNHEY, CDR2 SVGAGI. The germline V and J ends were trimmed by 3 bases and 4 bases, with 9 bases remaining between them. The record originates from a study of T-cell reconstitution after alpha-beta-depleted transplantation in children.

The source is a male patient younger than 18 who had a stem cell transplant for acute myeloid leukemia, so the T cells may come from the graft donor. The chain uses TRBV6-5 and TRBJ2-5, with D unresolved. The source material was PBMCs, mostly from graft donor cells, sampled 360 days after TCRalphabeta/CD19-depleted stem cell transplant. The CDR3 region is CASSYNPIETQYF. The CDR3 DNA reads as TGTGCCAGCAGTTATAACCCGATAGAGACCCAGTACTTC.